This is a list of T cell receptor beta chains from one sample in a study of tumor-infiltrating lymphocytes in primary liver carcinoma. TCRdb used MiXCR to reprocess the multiplex PCR reads, holding one entry per CDR3 protein. Altogether approximately 340,000 distinct CDR3 sequences are present, approximately 65% being singletons, with the ten largest covering about 6.5%. The sequenced material came from peripheral blood. The receptors were sampled from a man aged 40-50 years with primary liver carcinoma and hepatitis B virus infection. CDR3s include the opening cysteine and the closing phenylalanine or tryptophan. A D gene is named only where the DNA matches it firmly. Clone size appears in some rows only: once, few, many, or a class for an expanded clone.

TRBD1 TRBJ1-6 . TRBV11-2 CAISSTGGSSYNSPLHF TGCGCCATCAGTAGCACAGGGGGTAGCTCCTATAATTCACCCCTCCACTTT
. TRBJ2-5 . TRBV11-2 CTSSPRGDTSTHYF TGTACCAGCAGCCCACGGGGGGACACGTCGACCCACTACTTC
TRBD2 TRBJ2-6 . TRBV6-5 CASSYSALAGHGASVLTF TGTGCCAGCAGTTACTCGGCCCTAGCGGGACATGGGGCCAGCGTCCTGACTTTC
. TRBJ2-2 many TRBV12-3/TRBV12-4 CASSPDTGELFF TGTGCCAGCAGCCCCGACACCGGGGAGCTGTTTTTT
. TRBJ2-5 once TRBV10-3 CASSASQETQHF TGTGCCAGTAGCGCTTCCCAAGAGACCCAGCACTTC
. TRBJ2-2 once TRBV11-2 CASRGRRLLYGELFF TGTGCCAGCAGGGGGCGAAGGCTCCTCTATGGGGAGCTGTTTTTT
. TRBJ2-7 medium-sized TRBV4-1 CASSQDRTGATLEQYF TGCGCCAGCAGCCAAGATCGAACAGGTGCCACCCTCGAGCAGTACTTC
. TRBJ1-5 few TRBV6-2/TRBV6-3 CASSYLPHSNQPQHF TGTGCCAGCAGTTACCTCCCACATAGCAATCAGCCCCAGCATTTT
TRBD2 TRBJ2-3 . TRBV11-2 CASSRTSGRTSDTQYF TGTGCCAGCAGCAGGACTAGCGGGAGGACCTCAGATACGCAGTATTTT
. TRBJ2-7 . TRBV10-3 CATKRDSYEQYF TGTGCCACCAAGAGGGACTCCTACGAGCAGTACTTC
. TRBJ2-5 . TRBV11-2 CVSSLDIRGTQYF TGTGTCAGCAGCTTAGATATCCGCGGGACCCAGTACTTC
TRBD2 TRBJ2-7 many TRBV12-3/TRBV12-4 CASSPRVSGRALGVYEQYF TGTGCCAGCAGCCCCCGGGTGAGCGGGAGGGCCCTTGGAGTCTACGAGCAGTACTTC
. TRBJ2-7 . TRBV11-2 CSSGTSTGGSYEQYF TGTTCCAGCGGCACATCGACAGGAGGATCCTACGAGCAGTACTTC
. TRBJ2-3 few TRBV4-1 CASSQETRGTDTQYF TGCGCCAGCAGCCAAGAAACCAGGGGAACAGATACGCAGTATTTT
. TRBJ1-4 many TRBV10-2 CASSEAFGARRGEKLFF TGCGCCAGCAGTGAGGCCTTCGGCGCAAGAAGAGGGGAAAAACTGTTTTTT
. TRBJ1-2 . TRBV6-5 CTTHEQHGYTF TGTACCACGCATGAGCAACATGGCTACACCTTC
. TRBJ1-1 . TRBV5-1 CASSLDLGTEAFF TGCGCCAGCAGCTTGGATCTGGGGACTGAAGCTTTCTTT
. TRBJ2-3 . TRBV11-2 CASSPYRATYTQYF TGTGCCAGCAGCCCGTACAGGGCGACATATACGCAGTATTTT
TRBD2 TRBJ2-3 once TRBV11-2 CISSFPAGGVDTQYF TGTATCAGCAGCTTTCCTGCGGGAGGAGTAGATACGCAGTATTTT